This entry describes one T cell receptor (beta chain). The data were taken from a study of cytomegalovirus exposure and HLA in healthy donors. 60 Vbeta and 13 Jbeta primers were used in PCR. The table came from immunoSEQ multiplex PCR; TCRdb's copy has only in-frame clones and leaves some out. The sample holds 130,000 or so clones, roughly 89% seen once. Losses at the gene ends were 3 bases for V and 0 bases for J; bases not matched to a gene: 9. The germline gives CDR1 SGHVS, CDR2 FQNEAQ. The CDR3 consists of 18 residues. The sequencing input was PBMCs. The chain recombines TRBV7-8 with TRBJ2-1; 9 nucleotides agree with TRBD2. This sequence originates from a woman aged 30 to 39 in good health and CMV-seronegative. The CDR3 here is CASSFRLAAGSSYNEQFF. The CDR3 DNA follows: TGTGCCAGCAGCTTTCGACTAGCGGCCGGATCCTCCTACAATGAGCAGTTCTTC.